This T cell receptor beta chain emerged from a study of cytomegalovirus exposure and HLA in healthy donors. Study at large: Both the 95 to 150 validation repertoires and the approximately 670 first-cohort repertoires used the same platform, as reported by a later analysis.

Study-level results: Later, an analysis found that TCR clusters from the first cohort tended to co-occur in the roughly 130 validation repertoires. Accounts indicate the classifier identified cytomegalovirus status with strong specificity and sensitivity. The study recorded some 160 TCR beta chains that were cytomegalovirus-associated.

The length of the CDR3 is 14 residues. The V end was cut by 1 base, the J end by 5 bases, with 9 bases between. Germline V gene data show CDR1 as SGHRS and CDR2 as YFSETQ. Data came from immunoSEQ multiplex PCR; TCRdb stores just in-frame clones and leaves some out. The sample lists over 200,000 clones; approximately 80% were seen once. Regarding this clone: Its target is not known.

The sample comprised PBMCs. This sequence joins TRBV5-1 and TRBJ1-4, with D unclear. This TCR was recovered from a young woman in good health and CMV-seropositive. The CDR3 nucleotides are TGCGCCAGCAGCTTGTCCTCGGGGAATGAAAAACTGTTTTTT. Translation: CASSLSSGNEKLFF.